Listed below are T cell receptor beta chains from one sample, sequenced in a study of T-cell memory formation after mild COVID-19. MiXCR, applied by TCRdb to the 5' RACE reads, yields one record per CDR3 protein. Found here are roughly 250,000 distinct CDR3 sequences, around 17% of them singletons; the top ten hold 20% to 25%. Material: PBMCs or a T cell subset sorted from them (not recorded which). These receptors were taken from a man aged 18 to 29 who had mild COVID-19 (a few samples of this study predate the infection). Cell type and time point are not known. Each CDR3 is given with its conserved first and last residue. The order of the fields is J gene, D gene, V gene, clone size, CDR3 DNA, CDR3 protein. A D gene is named only where the DNA matches it firmly. Clone size, where shown, is once, few, many, or a class for clones that have expanded.

TRBJ2-1 | . | TRBV12-3/TRBV12-4 | . | TGTGCCAGCACCCCCATGGCCGGCTCCTACAATGAGCAGTTCTTC | CASTPMAGSYNEQFF
TRBJ2-1 | . | TRBV7-2 | few | TGTGCCAGCAGCCCAGACGGGGTACGAGGTGAGCAGTTCTTC | CASSPDGVRGEQFF
TRBJ2-3 | TRBD2 | TRBV6-5 | . | TGTGCCAGCATGGCGGGGGGGCCGGTAGAATCAGATACGCAGTATTTT | CASMAGGPVESDTQYF
TRBJ2-5 | TRBD2 | TRBV7-2 | many | TGTGCCAGCAGCTACCCCCGGCAGGGAGGGTCCGAGACCCAGTACTTC | CASSYPRQGGSETQYF
TRBJ1-2 | . | TRBV4-1 | few | TGCGCCAGCAGCCTTCCCCGGGGGATTCTTAACTATGGCTACACCTTC | CASSLPRGILNYGYTF
TRBJ1-2 | . | TRBV7-2 | few | TGTGCCAGCAGACCCCCCCTGGTCGATCTCGGCGGGGGCTACACCTTC | CASRPPLVDLGGGYTF
TRBJ2-7 | . | TRBV11-1 | . | TGTGCCAGCAGCCGATCTCCTCACGAGCAGTACTTC | CASSRSPHEQYF
TRBJ1-6 | . | TRBV5-1 | . | TGCGCCAGCAGCGCCGGACAGTATAATTCACCCCTCCACTTT | CASSAGQYNSPLHF
TRBJ1-1 | TRBD1 | TRBV5-1 | . | TGCGCCAGCAGCCCTGGGACAGGAGGGGCTGAAGCTTTCTTT | CASSPGTGGAEAFF
TRBJ1-5 | TRBD1 | TRBV7-2 | few | TGTGCCAGCAGCCTAGCGGGACAGGGGATCATTCAGCCCCAGCATTTT | CASSLAGQGIIQPQHF
TRBJ2-5 | TRBD2 | TRBV7-9 | few | TGTGCCAGCAGTCAGCGGGGTACGGCGGAGACCCAGTACTTC | CASSQRGTAETQYF
TRBJ2-7 | . | TRBV18 | few | TGTGCCAGCTCCCGAGAGGGGGGGATCGTCTACGAGCAGTACTTC | CASSREGGIVYEQYF
TRBJ2-1 | TRBD1 | TRBV7-8 | few | TGTGCCAGCAGCCCGGTCGGGACAGGGAACCACAATGAGCAGTTCTTC | CASSPVGTGNHNEQFF
TRBJ2-3 | TRBD1 | TRBV5-1 | . | TGCGCCAGCAGTTCACAGGGGTCCACAGATACGCAGTATTTT | CASSSQGSTDTQYF
TRBJ2-3 | . | TRBV27 | many | TGTGCCAGCAGTTTAATCGGCACAGATACGCAGTATTTT | CASSLIGTDTQYF
TRBJ2-3 | . | TRBV20-1 | many | TGCAGTGCTAACCCCCCCCGCGTAGATACGCAGTATTTT | CSANPPRVDTQYF